The rows below give T cell receptor beta chains drawn from one sample of a study of T cell changes during pregnancy in multiple sclerosis. Method: immunoSEQ multiplex PCR; TCRdb's copy keeps in-frame clones and lacks some. Among around 60,000 clones listed, roughly nine tenths were seen once. The sequencing here drew on peripheral blood, taken in the first trimester of pregnancy. The receptors were gathered from a female donor with multiple sclerosis, enrolled in a pregnancy study. Both conserved end residues are part of each CDR3. D genes are given only for firm matches. Clone size is not always given. Where it is, it says once, few, many or a class for expanded clones.

D: .; V: TRBV18; J: TRBJ2-3; size: .; DNA: TGTGCCAGCTCACCCTCTAGCGGCACAGATACGCAGTATTTT; CDR3: CASSPSSGTDTQYF
D: .; V: TRBV7-7; J: TRBJ2-3; size: .; DNA: TGTGCCAGCAGCTTAGGTTCGACTAGCACAGATACGCAGTATTTT; CDR3: CASSLGSTSTDTQYF
D: .; V: TRBV4-3; J: TRBJ2-2; size: .; DNA: TGCGCCAGCAGCCTCCGTGGGGCCGCGGAGCTGTTTTTT; CDR3: CASSLRGAAELFF
D: .; V: TRBV5-4; J: TRBJ2-3; size: few; DNA: TGTGCCAGCAGCCTAAAAGACCGCCGGGACAACACAGATACGCAGTATTTT; CDR3: CASSLKDRRDNTDTQYF
D: .; V: TRBV12-2; J: TRBJ1-3; size: .; DNA: TGTGCAAGTCGCTTAGAGGAAGGGGTTAGGCCTGGAAACACCATATATTTT; CDR3: CASRLEEGVRPGNTIYF
D: .; V: TRBV19; J: TRBJ2-4; size: .; DNA: TGTGCCAGTAGTTCCGGTTTAAACATTCAGTACTTC; CDR3: CASSSGLNIQYF
D: TRBD2; V: TRBV5-8; J: TRBJ2-5; size: .; DNA: TGTGCCAGCAGACGACTAGCGGGAGGGCAAGAGACCCAGTACTTC; CDR3: CASRRLAGGQETQYF
D: .; V: TRBV2; J: TRBJ1-2; size: .; DNA: TGTGCCAGCATGGGGGGTAGGGGCTACACCTTC; CDR3: CASMGGRGYTF
D: TRBD2; V: TRBV7-8; J: TRBJ2-3; size: medium-sized; DNA: TGTGCCAGCAGCCCCTCCCGACTAGCGCCTACCACAGATACGCAGTATTTT; CDR3: CASSPSRLAPTTDTQYF
D: .; V: TRBV11-3; J: TRBJ1-1; size: many; DNA: TGTGCCAGCAAGGGGAGGTCCACTGAAGCTTTCTTT; CDR3: CASKGRSTEAFF
D: .; V: TRBV2; J: TRBJ1-2; size: .; DNA: TGTGCCAGCAGTGTTGAGGGAATCTATGGCTACACCTTC; CDR3: CASSVEGIYGYTF
D: .; V: TRBV2; J: TRBJ2-5; size: once; DNA: TGTGCCAGCCGGGGAGAGACCCAGTACTTC; CDR3: CASRGETQYF
D: .; V: TRBV7-2; J: TRBJ1-2; size: .; DNA: TGTGCCAGCAGCAACTACGCGACAGGACCAAACTATGGCTACACCTTC; CDR3: CASSNYATGPNYGYTF
D: TRBD1; V: TRBV13; J: TRBJ2-1; size: .; DNA: TGTGCCAGCAGCAGACAGGGGGCTATTGATGAGCAGTTCTTC; CDR3: CASSRQGAIDEQFF
D: .; V: TRBV10-3; J: TRBJ1-1; size: once; DNA: TGTGCCATCAGTGAGTCGGAGGTCCTGAGGGCTGAAGCTTTCTTT; CDR3: CAISESEVLRAEAFF
D: .; V: TRBV6-5; J: TRBJ1-2; size: .; DNA: TGTGCCAGCAGGGACAGATTCTATGGCTACACCTTC; CDR3: CASRDRFYGYTF
D: .; V: TRBV18; J: TRBJ2-7; size: .; DNA: TGTGCCAGCTCCCCTCGGTTAGGGGGAGGGCCTGGCGAGCAGTACTTC; CDR3: CASSPRLGGGPGEQYF
D: .; V: TRBV6-4; J: TRBJ1-2; size: .; DNA: TGTGCCAGCAGTGACGCCCCGGGTTACTATGATGGCTACACCTTC; CDR3: CASSDAPGYYDGYTF
D: TRBD2; V: TRBV30; J: TRBJ2-1; size: .; DNA: TGTGCCTGGAGGGTCGGGGGACTATTCTATGAGCAGTTCTTC; CDR3: CAWRVGGLFYEQFF
D: .; V: TRBV27; J: TRBJ1-2; size: .; DNA: TGTGCCAGCAGTTATAAGCCTAACTATGGCTACACCTTC; CDR3: CASSYKPNYGYTF
D: .; V: TRBV5-6; J: TRBJ2-5; size: .; DNA: TGTGCCAGCAGCTTTGGTAGCGGAGAGACCCAGTACTTC; CDR3: CASSFGSGETQYF
D: .; V: TRBV27; J: TRBJ1-2; size: .; DNA: TGTGCCAGCAGTTTACAGGGCCCGGTCGGCTACACCTTC; CDR3: CASSLQGPVGYTF
D: .; V: TRBV4-2; J: TRBJ2-5; size: once; DNA: TGTGCCAGCAGCCAAGAAGCAGCGCTTCAAGAGACCCAGTACTTC; CDR3: CASSQEAALQETQYF
D: TRBD1; V: TRBV4-3; J: TRBJ2-1; size: .; DNA: TGCGCCAGCAGCCAAGATAACCAGGGGGCTCTCTCCTACAATGAGCAGTTCTTC; CDR3: CASSQDNQGALSYNEQFF
D: .; V: TRBV6-1; J: TRBJ1-2; size: .; DNA: TGTGCCAGCAGTAACCGGGAGCACACCTTC; CDR3: CASSNREHTF
D: .; V: TRBV7-9; J: TRBJ1-2; size: .; DNA: TGTGCCAGCAGCCCGGGTATTGGAGTTCTCTATGGCTACACCTTC; CDR3: CASSPGIGVLYGYTF
D: .; V: TRBV6-5; J: TRBJ1-5; size: .; DNA: TGTGCCAGCAGTTACTCAAACAGGGTGGGTCAGCCCCAGCATTTT; CDR3: CASSYSNRVGQPQHF
D: TRBD1; V: TRBV7-2; J: TRBJ2-1; size: .; DNA: TGTGCCAGCAGCTTAGTACAGGGGGAGATCGATGAGCAGTTCTTC; CDR3: CASSLVQGEIDEQFF
D: .; V: TRBV28; J: TRBJ2-7; size: .; DNA: TGTGCCAGCAGTTTGCCAATGCTAAATGCCTACGAGCAGTACTTC; CDR3: CASSLPMLNAYEQYF
D: TRBD2; V: TRBV18; J: TRBJ2-3; size: .; DNA: TGTGCCAGCTCACCTTGGACTAGCGGGAGACGGAGCACAGATACGCAGTATTTT; CDR3: CASSPWTSGRRSTDTQYF
D: .; V: TRBV10-2; J: TRBJ1-5; size: .; DNA: TGCGCCAGCAGTAGCCAGGGATTAGGCAATCAGCCCCAGCATTTT; CDR3: CASSSQGLGNQPQHF
D: TRBD2; V: TRBV5-1; J: TRBJ2-1; size: .; DNA: TGCGCCAGCAGCCCCGGGACTAGCGGGATGATCAATGAGCAGTTCTTC; CDR3: CASSPGTSGMINEQFF
D: TRBD2; V: TRBV19; J: TRBJ2-7; size: .; DNA: TGTGCCAGTAGTCCGGGACTAGCGGGAGGTTTCGAGCAGTACTTC; CDR3: CASSPGLAGGFEQYF
D: .; V: TRBV10-3; J: TRBJ2-5; size: once; DNA: TGTGCCACCAAACAGGGAATAGGAGAGACCCAGTACTTC; CDR3: CATKQGIGETQYF
D: .; V: TRBV6-1; J: TRBJ1-4; size: .; DNA: TGTGCCAGCAGTGAAAGAACAGGGACTAATGAAAAACTGTTTTTT; CDR3: CASSERTGTNEKLFF
D: .; V: TRBV14; J: TRBJ1-2; size: once; DNA: TGTGCCAGCAGCCAAGGGCAGGGTTTACCCTTTAACTATGGCTACACCTTC; CDR3: CASSQGQGLPFNYGYTF
D: .; V: TRBV7-9; J: TRBJ2-2; size: few; DNA: TGTGCCAGCAGCCCCTCGTCAACGGGGGTGACCGGGGAGCTGTTTTTT; CDR3: CASSPSSTGVTGELFF
D: .; V: TRBV19; J: TRBJ1-1; size: .; DNA: TGTGCCAGTGGACAGCTGAACACTGAAGCTTTCTTT; CDR3: CASGQLNTEAFF
D: TRBD2; V: TRBV7-2; J: TRBJ2-2; size: .; DNA: TGTGCCAGCATCGACGGGGGACTAGCGGGAGTACGGACCGGGGAGCTGTTTTTT; CDR3: CASIDGGLAGVRTGELFF
D: TRBD1; V: TRBV7-9; J: TRBJ2-2; size: .; DNA: TGTGCCAGCAGCAGCCGGGACAGGGGAAACACCGGGGAGCTGTTTTTT; CDR3: CASSSRDRGNTGELFF
D: .; V: TRBV19; J: TRBJ1-1; size: .; DNA: TGTGCCAGTAGTATAAATGCGGGTTTGACTGAAGCTTTCTTT; CDR3: CASSINAGLTEAFF
D: TRBD1; V: TRBV6-4; J: TRBJ2-6; size: few; DNA: TGTGCCAGCAGTCAGACAGGGGGTAGAGCTGGGGCCAACGTCCTGACTTTC; CDR3: CASSQTGGRAGANVLTF
D: .; V: TRBV13; J: TRBJ1-3; size: .; DNA: TGTGCCAGCAGCTTACAGGGGCAGGGAGGAAACACCATATATTTT; CDR3: CASSLQGQGGNTIYF
D: TRBD2; V: TRBV6-6; J: TRBJ2-7; size: .; DNA: TGTGCCAGCCACCCCGGGACTAGCGGAGGGGGGGAGCAGTACTTC; CDR3: CASHPGTSGGGEQYF
D: .; V: TRBV2; J: TRBJ2-5; size: .; DNA: TGTGCCAGCAGTGTCGGGCGGGACTTTGAGACCCAGTACTTC; CDR3: CASSVGRDFETQYF
D: TRBD1; V: TRBV10-2; J: TRBJ2-7; size: .; DNA: TGCGCCAGCAGTGAGGGGCCCACAGGGGACTTC; CDR3: CASSEGPTGDF